The clone carrying this T cell receptor (beta chain) was observed a few times. Its antigen is undetermined. This specimen comes from a study of beta chain features in type 1 diabetes. On the study more broadly: Across the samples, about 100 million sorted cells were examined in total.

Findings of the study overall: Shorter TCRB CDR3s, moderately but significantly so, were found in Type 1 diabetes patients in all four CD4+ subsets. Small HLA sub-analyses could not settle whether HLA shapes TCRB rearrangement.

As every portion of the isolated RNA was reverse transcribed, the sequencing read expressed TCRB transcripts. Measured with immunoSEQ multiplex PCR; TCRdb has only the in-frame clones, and not every one. Found here are 600,000 or so clones, over 12% of them singletons; the top ten hold 0.03% to 0.04%. CDR3 length equals 16 residues. Per germline, CDR1 SGHRS and CDR2 YFSETQ. V was pared by 4 bases and J by 1 base, with 8 bases of the junction left unmatched. The V call is TRBV5-1, the J call TRBJ2-5; 9 bases fit TRBD1. This receptor was obtained from a man aged 18 to 29 with type 1 diabetes. The sequenced material came from naive CD4+ T cells from blood. CDR3 sequence reads: CASSLSGTGLQETQYF. As DNA, the CDR3 is TGCGCCAGCAGCCTTTCAGGGACAGGGCTCCAAGAGACCCAGTACTTC.